Listed here are 2 T cell receptor beta chains from one sample, sequenced in a study of cytomegalovirus exposure and HLA in healthy donors (dated by TCRdb to 2016 to 2017). The method was the immunoSEQ multiplex PCR assay. The multiplex PCR relied on a mix of 60 forward primers for TCR Vbeta segments and 13 reverse primers for TCR Jbeta segments. In TCRdb, the immuneACCESS table is reduced to in-frame sequences with V and J assigned. These tables do not hold every clone; where another copy was compared, an unresolved V gene accounts for under half, and the others remain unexplained. This sample is represented by some 130,000 clones; about 70% of them were singletons. The ten largest clones take up around 3% of the sample. The sequenced sample was PBMCs. The receptors were sampled from a man aged 35 to 55 in good health and CMV-seronegative.

The chain carries TRBV30 and TRBJ1-1; tentative D call: TRBD1 (5 bases). The length of the CDR3 is 12 residues. The germline CDR1 and CDR2 sequences are GTSNPN and SVGIG (reference sequence). The ends were cut back, 2 bases at V and 7 bases at J, with 11 bases in the middle. The CDR3 coding sequence is TGTGCCTGGAGTCGGGGGGTGATTGAAGCTTTCTTT. This gives the protein CAWSRGVIEAFF. Supplemented by reference TRBV30 and TRBJ1-1, the full variable domain reads SQTIHQWPATLVQPVGSPLSLECTVEGTSNPNLYWYRQAAGRGLQLLFYSVGIGQISSEVPQNLSASRPQDRQFILSSKKLLLSDSGFYLCAWSRGVIEAFFGQGTRLTVV.

The chain joins TRBV5-4 to TRBJ1-6, with D maybe TRBD1 (5 bases). Germline V gene lookup returns CDR1 SGHNT and CDR2 YYREEE (reference sequence). The CDR3 runs 12 residues. V was pared by 3 bases and J by 8 bases, with 6 bases between. This chain's CDR3 is CASSSQDSPLHF. As DNA, the CDR3 is TGTGCCAGCAGCTCACAGGATTCACCCCTCCACTTT. Using reference TRBV5-4 and TRBJ1-6 for the parts outside the CDR3, the full variable domain is ETGVTQSPTHLIKTRGQQVTLRCSSQSGHNTVSWYQQALGQGPQFIFQYYREEENGRGNFPPRFSGLQFPNYSSELNVNALELDDSALYLCASSSQDSPLHFGNGTRLTVT.